The TCR beta chain under discussion was sequenced for a study of OX40 agonist ivuxolimab in advanced cancers. Whole-study results and caveats: Researchers did not determine the expanded peripheral T cells' antigen specificity.

Remarks on this clone: Its matching antigen is unknown.

Clones were sequenced by immunoSEQ multiplex PCR, and TCRdb holds only the in-frame ones, with some missing. Here the sample spans about 47,000 clones, around 84% being singletons. The sequences come from CD4+ or CD8+ T cells sorted from blood, collected in a trial of the OX40 agonist ivuxolimab. The receptor comes from an adult with an advanced solid tumor such as melanoma, head and neck, liver or kidney cancer.

CDR3 region: CASSFWTGMGEQYF. CDR3 DNA sequence: TGTGCCAGCAGCTTTTGGACAGGGATGGGCGAGCAGTACTTC. This chain uses TRBV5-6 with TRBJ2-7, with TRBD1 identical over 8 bases. CDR1 SGHDT and CDR2 YYEEEE come from the germline V gene. V lost 2 bases to trimming and J lost 6 bases; unmatched junction nucleotides: 7. This CDR3 spans 14 amino acids.